Sequencing of this TCR beta chain was carried out in a study of cytomegalovirus exposure and HLA in healthy donors. The method was immunoSEQ multiplex PCR; TCRdb's version includes in-frame clones alone and lacks a portion of them. The sample holds 60,000 to 70,000 clones, roughly 91% seen once. CDR1 is LNHDA, CDR2 SQIVND, per germline (reference sequence). Germline trimming cut 1 base from V and 3 bases from J; bases unmatched to any gene: 4. This CDR3 is built from 15 residues. Sequenced sample: PBMCs. The clonotype was recovered from a young woman in good health and CMV-seronegative. This chain uses TRBV19 with TRBJ2-3; 7 bases line up with TRBD2. CDR3 region: CASSIAGGGTDTQYF. CDR3 nucleotide sequence: TGTGCCAGTAGTATAGCGGGGGGAGGAACAGATACGCAGTATTTT.